Below, 15 T cell receptor beta chains from the same sample are listed, as sequenced in a study of beta chain features in type 1 diabetes. As every portion of the isolated RNA was reverse transcribed, the sequencing read expressed TCRB transcripts. The method was immunoSEQ multiplex PCR; TCRdb's version includes in-frame clones alone and lacks a portion of them. This sample has 300,000 to 350,000 clones; 7% to 9% occur once, and the top ten carry 0.44%. Sequenced material: central memory CD4+ T cells from blood. The receptors come from a young woman in good health.

The chain combines TRBV7-2 with TRBJ1-2; D gene ambiguous. The CDR3 is made up of 14 amino acids. The V gene lost 1 base and the J gene lost 4 bases, with 10 bases spanning the gap. The germline CDR1 and CDR2 sequences are SGHTA and FQGNSA. The DNA for the CDR3 is TGTGCCAGCAGCTTAGGTCCGGGTACCTATGGCTACACCTTC. Translated, it gives CASSLGPGTYGYTF.

In this sample, this clone turned up many times. The chain carries TRBV11-3 and TRBJ2-2, with D possibly matching TRBD2 (6 bases). This CDR3 region has 17 residues. Per the germline V gene, CDR1 is SGHNT and CDR2 is YENEEA. The ends were cut back, 1 base at V and 2 bases at J, with 14 bases in the middle. CDR3 protein: CASSLVAEPYNTGELFF. CDR3 DNA sequence: TGTGCCAGCAGCTTAGTAGCGGAGCCATATAACACCGGGGAGCTGTTTTTT.

Only a few counts were recorded for this clone. This same CDR3 is encoded by further DNA sequences in the sample. The chain has TRBV5-1 and TRBJ2-2; TRBD1 aligns across 7 bases. Germline CDR1 is SGHRS and CDR2 is YFSETQ. The CDR3 is made up of 14 amino acids. Trimming cost V 2 bases and J 4 bases; bases outside gene matches: 2. Written as DNA, the CDR3 is TGCGCCAGCAGCTTACAGGGGACCACCGGGGAGCTGTTTTTT. Protein product: CASSLQGTTGELFF.

This chain links TRBV7-2 with TRBJ2-2; weak D call: TRBD1 (5 bases). CDR1 SGHTA and CDR2 FQGNSA come from the germline V gene. Trimming took off 5 bases at V and 1 base at J, with 11 bases between the two ends. CDR3 length: 15 amino acids. CDR3: CASSPLGQNTGELFF. CDR3 sequence (DNA): TGTGCCAGCAGCCCGCTTGGACAGAACACCGGGGAGCTGTTTTTT.

This sequence joins TRBV6-6 and TRBJ2-7, with D possibly called TRBD1 or TRBD2 (5 bases each). V was trimmed by 10 bases and J by 3 bases, leaving 19 bases between them. The CDR3 is 14 amino acids. Looked up from germline, CDR1 is MNHNY and CDR2 is SVGAGI (reference sequence). As DNA, the CDR3 is TGTGCCACCAAAGGGAGAGGGGCCAACTACGAGCAGTACTTC. It translates to CATKGRGANYEQYF.

This chain links TRBV2 with TRBJ2-1, with 8 bases matching TRBD1. V gave up 6 bases and J gave up 3 bases; unmatched junction bases: 4. Germline CDR1 SNHLY, CDR2 FYNNEI. The CDR3 loop spans 14 amino acids. The DNA for the CDR3 is TGTGCCAGCAGGTCTGGACAGGGCTACAATGAGCAGTTCTTC. The encoded protein is CASRSGQGYNEQFF.

There are a few counts of this clone. The chain recombines TRBV7-9 with TRBJ2-3, with D maybe TRBD1 (6 bases). V dropped 2 bases and J dropped 2 bases, with 11 bases sitting between them. CDR1 is SEHNR and CDR2 is FQNEAQ in the germline V gene (reference sequence). The CDR3 length is 15 residues. The CDR3 nucleotides read TGTGCCAGCAGCTTATTACAGGGATCCACAGATACGCAGTATTTT. Encoded protein: CASSLLQGSTDTQYF.

This clone was seen many times. This rearrangement joins TRBV7-6 to TRBJ2-6; D ambiguous. V lost 5 bases and J 0 bases, leaving 5 bases between the germline ends. The CDR3 has 14 residues. The germline CDR1 and CDR2 sequences are SGHVS and FNYEAQ. The CDR3 sequence: CASSLTSGANVLTF. CDR3 coding DNA: TGTGCCAGCAGCCTTACCTCTGGGGCCAACGTCCTGACTTTC.

This clone occurred a few times. The chain recombines TRBV15 with TRBJ1-2; 7 nucleotides align to TRBD1. The CDR3 contains 14 residues. With V trimmed by 5 bases and J by 8 bases, 11 bases remained unmatched. Germline V gene lookup returns CDR1 LNHNV and CDR2 YYDKDF (reference sequence). In DNA, the CDR3 is TGTGCCACCAGCTATAACAGGGGACCGGAAGGCTACACCTTC. Its translation is CATSYNRGPEGYTF.

This clone was counted a few times. The chain recombines TRBV19 with TRBJ2-6, with D perhaps TRBD1 or TRBD2 (5 bases each). The germline V gene has CDR1 LNHDA and CDR2 SQIVND (reference sequence). Deletions cut 2 bases from V and 1 base from J, with 12 bases between. The CDR3 has 17 amino acids. The CDR3 sequence: CASSITGPVSGANVLTF. The CDR3, as DNA: TGTGCCAGTAGTATAACGGGGCCAGTGTCTGGGGCCAACGTCCTGACTTTC.

V is TRBV9 and J is TRBJ2-5; possibly TRBD1 or TRBD2 for D (5 bases each). V lost 2 bases and J 4 bases, leaving 12 bases between the germline ends. Germline loops: CDR1 SGDLS, CDR2 YYNGEE. This CDR3 has 14 amino acids. CDR3 loop: CASSVGASRETQYF. The CDR3 DNA reads TGTGCCAGCAGCGTCGGGGCCTCCAGAGAGACCCAGTACTTC.

This clone was detected a few times. This chain connects TRBV18 to TRBJ1-4; unclear D gene. Germline V gene lookup returns CDR1 KGHSH and CDR2 LQKENI. Trimming cost V 4 bases and J 0 bases, with 15 bases left between them. The CDR3 contains 17 residues. Written as DNA, the CDR3 is TGTGCCAGCTCACTAAACCCAGTGATCACAACTAATGAAAAACTGTTTTTT. It translates to CASSLNPVITTNEKLFF.

The chain carries TRBV7-2 and TRBJ2-7; a possible D gene is TRBD2 (7 bases). This CDR3 is built from 16 residues. The V gene's germline CDR1 is SGHTA and CDR2 FQGNSA. The ends were cut back, 1 base at V and 4 bases at J, with 17 bases in the middle. The CDR3, as DNA: TGTGCCAGCAGCTTAGTGGCGGGGGCAGGGAAGTACGAGCAGTACTTC. Translation gives CASSLVAGAGKYEQYF.

The chain carries TRBV4-3 and TRBJ2-7, with D possibly TRBD1 on 5 matching bases. The V gene's germline CDR1 is LGHNA and CDR2 YSLEER. V was clipped by 1 base and J by 2 bases, with 9 bases between them. The CDR3 loop spans 14 amino acids. For the CDR3, the DNA is TGCGCCAGCAGCCAAGTAGTAGGGGCCTACGAGCAGTACTTC. As protein: CASSQVVGAYEQYF.

This clone was found many times. This chain uses TRBV7-2 with TRBJ2-7; unclear D gene. There are 13 residues in the CDR3. Germline V gene lookup returns CDR1 SGHTA and CDR2 FQGNSA. V lost 0 bases, J lost 3 bases, and 6 bases lay in between. This CDR3 is CASSLAYNYEQYF. The DNA of the CDR3 is TGTGCCAGCAGCTTAGCGTATAACTACGAGCAGTACTTC.